This T cell receptor beta chain was sequenced during a study of blood T cell repertoires in COVID-19. Study in general: Collection of acute and convalescent COVID-19 samples took place in the United States, Italy and Spain.

The CDR3 loop spans 17 amino acids. Per the germline V gene, CDR1 is KGHDR and CDR2 is SFDVKD. J gave up 3 bases and V 2 bases, and 8 bases lay outside the gene matches. Original analysis: Nucleated cell number was recorded as an estimate derived from reference gene primer amplification. Here immunoSEQ multiplex PCR was the method, and the copy in TCRdb shows in-frame clones only, minus some. That table supplies the V and J calls and clone size; D and trimming were determined from the DNA. This sample has 150,000 to 200,000 clones, with 86% found just once. This TCR derives from a man younger than 30 with acute or convalescent COVID-19. The sequenced material came from peripheral blood. This sequence joins TRBV24-1 and TRBJ2-1, with TRBD1 matching 8 bases. The CDR3 DNA reads as TGTGCCACCAGTGATTCACCTCAGGGGGCTATCTACAATGAGCAGTTCTTC. Amino acid sequence: CATSDSPQGAIYNEQFF.